Below are 20 T cell receptor beta chains sequenced from a single sample in a study of immune heterogeneity within non-small cell lung tumors. The starting template was genomic DNA from bulk tumor, roughly 650 ng per sample. Spaced far apart, several biopsies were taken from each primary tumor during surgery. Patients with untreated, newly diagnosed non-small cell lung cancer underwent curative surgery. Amplification of the TCR beta CDR3 was achieved through multiplex PCR with 32 V and 13 J primers. MiXCR, applied by TCRdb to the multiplex PCR reads, yields one record per CDR3 protein. The data hold 25,000 to 40,000 distinct CDR3 sequences, with less than 35% observed a single time. The material sequenced was lung tumor tissue. These receptors originate from a man in his forties or fifties with non-small cell lung cancer.

A remark on this clonotype: A clone one base away is much larger, so this may be a read error. The J gene is TRBJ1-1, the V gene TRBV18, with D unclear. Germline assignment: CDR1 KGHSH and CDR2 LQKENI. The CDR3 loop spans 16 amino acids. V dropped 1 base and J dropped 4 bases, with 16 bases sitting between them. CDR3 in amino acids: CASSPLGRSLSTEAFF. Written as DNA, the CDR3 is TGTGCCAGCTCACCACTGGGGAGAAGTTTGAGCACTGAAGCTTTCTTT.

The chain joins TRBV13 to TRBJ2-3; 8 bases map to TRBD2. V gave up 2 bases and J gave up 4 bases; unmatched junction bases: 8. Per germline, CDR1 PRHDT and CDR2 FYEKMQ (reference sequence). This CDR3 is built from 16 residues. CDR3 sequence (DNA): TGTGCCAGCAGCTTACTGGGACTAGAGGACTCAGATACGCAGTATTTT. Its protein is CASSLLGLEDSDTQYF.

In this sample, this clonotype turned up many times. V and J are TRBV20-1 and TRBJ2-7; 10 bases align to TRBD1. This CDR3 region has 14 residues. Germline CDR1 reads DFQATT; CDR2 reads SNEGSKA (reference sequence). The V and J ends lost 6 bases and 0 bases, in that order; junction bases with no gene match: 5. The CDR3 coding sequence is TGCAGTGCGCTTCGGACAGGGGGCTCCTACGAGCAGTACTTC. It specifies CSALRTGGSYEQYF.

This clonotype was recorded many times. The rearrangement links TRBV12-3 or TRBV12-4 to TRBJ2-7; TRBD2 aligns across 8 bases. The V and J ends lost 4 bases and 7 bases, in that order; junction bases with no gene match: 6. The length of the CDR3 is 13 residues. CDR3 residues: CASSYFPGGEQYF. CDR3 nucleotide sequence: TGTGCCAGCAGTTACTTCCCGGGGGGGGAGCAGTACTTC.

This clonotype was found many times. The chain couples TRBV5-1 to TRBJ2-7; 14 nucleotides line up with TRBD2. Germline CDR1 is SGHRS and CDR2 is YFSETQ. V lost 2 bases, J lost 3 bases, and 4 bases stayed unmatched. This CDR3 has 16 amino acids. The DNA for the CDR3 is TGCGCCAGCAGCTTAGGGGGGACTAGCGGGAGCTACGAGCAGTACTTC. Translation: CASSLGGTSGSYEQYF.

CDR3 in DNA: TGCAGTGCTAGAGGGATAGTGGATGAGCAGTTCTTC. This sequence encodes CSARGIVDEQFF. The genes are TRBV20-1 and TRBJ2-1; the D is unclear. Deletions cut 1 base from V and 8 bases from J, with 9 bases between. In germline, CDR1 is DFQATT, CDR2 SNEGSKA (reference sequence). The CDR3 sequence is 12 residues long.

The sample holds one count of this clonotype. A single base separates this from a much larger clone, so it may be a read error. V gene TRBV27 combines with J gene TRBJ1-6, with a weak D call TRBD1 (6 bases). Germline CDR1 MNHEY, CDR2 SMNVEV (reference sequence). The CDR3 has 18 residues. The CDR3 nucleotides read TGTGCCAGCAGCGCCACTTGGGGGGCTAGCTCCTATAATTCAACCCTCCACTTT. Translated, it gives CASSATWGASSYNSTLHF.

The chain has TRBV24-1 and TRBJ2-2; 7 bases map to TRBD1. Germline V gene lookup returns CDR1 KGHDR and CDR2 SFDVKD. With V trimmed by 9 bases and J by 3 bases, 6 bases remained unmatched. This CDR3 is built from 14 residues. In DNA form, the CDR3 reads TGTGCCACCCACAGGGGCTGGCACACCGGGGAGCTGTTTTTT. Protein product: CATHRGWHTGELFF.

A few counts support this clonotype. The gene calls are TRBV5-1 and TRBJ2-1; perhaps TRBD2 as D (6 bases). Trimming cost V 0 bases and J 7 bases, with 11 bases left between them. This CDR3 is built from 14 residues. Germline V gene data show CDR1 as SGHRS and CDR2 as YFSETQ. CDR3 nucleotide sequence: TGCGCCAGCAGCTTGGCACGAGGGAGGAATGAGCAGTTCTTC. As protein: CASSLARGRNEQFF.

The genes are TRBV9 and TRBJ1-2; D is ambiguous. Per the germline V gene, CDR1 is SGDLS and CDR2 is YYNGEE. The germline V and J ends were trimmed by 3 bases and 5 bases, with 20 bases remaining between them. The CDR3 runs to 16 residues. The CDR3 region has the DNA TGTGCCAGCAGCGCGGGAGGAGTCGTCCCTATGTATGGCTACACCTTC. Translation: CASSAGGVVPMYGYTF.

This clonotype was seen many times. The chain links TRBV6-1 to TRBJ2-7; 9 nucleotides align to TRBD2. The germline V gene encodes CDR1 MNHNS and CDR2 SASEGT. The CDR3 contains 15 residues. The V and J ends lost 2 bases and 2 bases, in that order; junction bases with no gene match: 4. The CDR3 DNA sequence: TGTGCCAGCAGTGAATGGACTAGCGCCACCTACGAGCAGTACTTC. Translation: CASSEWTSATYEQYF.

Note on this clonotype: Germline is not matched at one junction end, which may reflect a read error. The chain joins TRBV10-3 to TRBJ2-2; a weak D match, TRBD2 (6 bases). The CDR3 extends over 13 amino acids. Germline V gives CDR1 ENHRY, CDR2 SYGVKD. The CDR3 loop is CAISETSTGEPFF. In DNA, the CDR3 is TGTGCCATCAGTGAGACTAGCACTGGGGAGCCGTTTTTT.

The chain uses TRBV7-8 and TRBJ2-5, with D possibly being TRBD2 (5 bases). The CDR3 is 15 amino acids. V lost 5 bases, J lost 9 bases, and 22 bases lay in between. CDR1 SGHVS and CDR2 FQNEAQ come from the germline V gene. The CDR3 DNA reads TGTGCCAGCAGCCCGAGCATCGGCGGGCCCGGGCCCCAGTACTTC. Amino acids: CASSPSIGGPGPQYF.

This clonotype appeared a few times. The chain carries TRBV10-3 and TRBJ2-7; D is perhaps TRBD2 (6 bases). This CDR3 comprises 13 residues. V was pared by 7 bases and J by 4 bases, with 14 bases between. Germline values: CDR1 ENHRY, CDR2 SYGVKD. The CDR3 region is CAIMGRDSYEQYF. CDR3 nucleotide sequence: TGTGCCATCATGGGCAGGGACTCTTACGAGCAGTACTTC.

This clonotype occurred many times. The J gene is TRBJ2-1, the V gene TRBV6-6; weak D call: TRBD2 (6 bases). CDR1 MNHNY and CDR2 SVGAGI come from the germline V gene (reference sequence). There are 13 residues in the CDR3. The V gene lost 2 bases and the J gene lost 14 bases, with 16 bases spanning the gap. The CDR3 loop is CASSYNEVEGKFF. The CDR3 DNA reads TGTGCCAGCAGTTACAATGAGGTGGAGGGGAAGTTCTTC.

This clonotype was seen only once. A much larger clone differs by one base, so this may be a read error. The chain recombines TRBV9 with TRBJ1-4; D unresolved. The CDR3 has 14 residues. Germline CDR1 and CDR2: SGDLS and YYNGEE. The CDR3 nucleotides read TGTGCCAGAAGCGTAGAAGGGAGGAATGAAAAACTGTTTTTT. Its translation: CARSVEGRNEKLFF. Full variable domain (rest looked up from reference TRBV9 and TRBJ1-4): DSGVTQTPKHLITATGQRVTLRCSPRSGDLSVYWYQQSLDQGLQFLIQYYNGEERAKGNILERFSAQQFPDLHSELNLSSLELGDSALYFCARSVEGRNEKLFFGSGTQLSVL.

This clonotype occurred a few times. The genes are TRBV7-6 and TRBJ2-2; a possible D gene is TRBD2 (6 bases). The CDR3 totals 15 residues. V was pared by 11 bases and J by 3 bases, with 19 bases between. Per germline, CDR1 SGHVS and CDR2 FNYEAQ. CDR3: CASRRGVGDTGELFF. In nucleotides, the CDR3 is TGTGCCTCCCGGCGGGGCGTGGGGGACACCGGGGAGCTGTTTTTT.

This clonotype has more than one count but fewer than ten. V usage is TRBV19 and J usage is TRBJ1-2, with TRBD1 matching 9 bases. V lost 5 bases to trimming and J lost 0 bases; unmatched junction nucleotides: 4. The CDR3 covers 15 residues. CDR1 is LNHDA and CDR2 is SQIVND in the germline V gene (reference sequence). The CDR3 DNA sequence: TGTGCCAGTAGTGGGGACAGGGCGTCTAACTATGGCTACACCTTC. Residues: CASSGDRASNYGYTF.

Regarding this clonotype: Compared with germline, one end of the junction differs, possibly owing to a read error. The J gene is TRBJ1-1, the V gene TRBV5-1; weak D call: TRBD1 (5 bases). There are 14 residues in the CDR3. The germline gives CDR1 SGHRS, CDR2 YFSETQ. The CDR3 coding sequence is TGCGCCAGGAGCTTACAGGCGATGCACACTGAAGCTTTCTTT. Translation gives CARSLQAMHTEAFF.

Worth noting for this clonotype: A much more abundant neighbour one base away suggests this may be a read error. This chain links TRBV12-3 or TRBV12-4 with TRBJ2-1, with 7 bases lining up with TRBD2. The CDR3 has 14 amino acids. The CDR3 DNA follows: TGTGCCGGCAGTATGCAGCGGGAAGTTAATGAGCAGTTCTTC. Encoded protein: CAGSMQREVNEQFF.